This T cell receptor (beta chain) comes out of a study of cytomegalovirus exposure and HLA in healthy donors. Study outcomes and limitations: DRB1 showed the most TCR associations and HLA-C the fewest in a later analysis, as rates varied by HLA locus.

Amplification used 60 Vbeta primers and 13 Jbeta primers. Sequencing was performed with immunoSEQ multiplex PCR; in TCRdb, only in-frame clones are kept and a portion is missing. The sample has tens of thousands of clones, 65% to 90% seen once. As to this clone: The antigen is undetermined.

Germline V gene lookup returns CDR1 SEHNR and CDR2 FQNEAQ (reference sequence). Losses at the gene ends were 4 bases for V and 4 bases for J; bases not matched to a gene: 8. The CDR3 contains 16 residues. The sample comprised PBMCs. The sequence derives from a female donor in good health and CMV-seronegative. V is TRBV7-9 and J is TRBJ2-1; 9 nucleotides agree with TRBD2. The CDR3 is CASSSLAGNAYNEQFF. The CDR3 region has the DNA TGTGCCAGCAGCTCCCTAGCGGGAAACGCGTACAATGAGCAGTTCTTC. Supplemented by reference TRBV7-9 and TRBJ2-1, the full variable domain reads DTGVSQNPRHKITKRGQNVTFRCDPISEHNRLYWYRQTLGQGPEFLTYFQNEAQLEKSRLLSDRFSAERPKGSFSTLEIQRTEQGDSAMYLCASSSLAGNAYNEQFFGPGTRLTVL.